This TCR beta chain was captured by sequencing in a study of blood T cell repertoires in COVID-19. On the study more broadly: COVID-19 samples collected from the United States, Italy and Spain covered acute and convalescent phases.

In the original processing: Quantification of nucleated cells was approximated via reference gene primer amplification. The protocol was immunoSEQ multiplex PCR, while the TCRdb copy is restricted to in-frame clones and leaves out a portion. That table furnishes V, J and clone size, whereas the DNA furnished D and trimming. The sample holds a few hundred thousand clones; almost 85% are singletons and the top ten take 7.2%. The length of the CDR3 is 14 residues. Trimming left V 5 bases short and J 1 base short, with 11 bases between. Germline CDR1 reads MNHEY; CDR2 reads SMNVEV (reference sequence). The receptor was derived from a human donor in a cohort sampled during active COVID-19. Material: peripheral blood. This sequence joins TRBV27 and TRBJ1-2; unclear D gene. This CDR3 reads CASSREGFNYGYTF. Written as DNA, the CDR3 is TGTGCCAGCAGTCGTGAGGGTTTTAACTATGGCTACACCTTC.